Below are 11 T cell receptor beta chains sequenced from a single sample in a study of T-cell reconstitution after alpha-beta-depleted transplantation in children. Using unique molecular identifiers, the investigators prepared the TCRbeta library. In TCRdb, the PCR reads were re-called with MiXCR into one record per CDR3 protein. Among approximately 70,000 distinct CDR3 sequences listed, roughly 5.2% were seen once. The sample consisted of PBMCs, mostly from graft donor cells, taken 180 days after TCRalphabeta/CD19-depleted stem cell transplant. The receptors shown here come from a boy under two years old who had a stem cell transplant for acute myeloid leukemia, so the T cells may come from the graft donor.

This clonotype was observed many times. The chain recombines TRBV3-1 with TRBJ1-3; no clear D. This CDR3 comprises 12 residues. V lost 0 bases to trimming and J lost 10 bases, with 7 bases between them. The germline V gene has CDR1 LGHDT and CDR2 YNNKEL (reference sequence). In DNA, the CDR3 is TGTGCCAGCAGCCAAGAGCCCGGGACCATATATTTT. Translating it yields CASSQEPGTIYF.

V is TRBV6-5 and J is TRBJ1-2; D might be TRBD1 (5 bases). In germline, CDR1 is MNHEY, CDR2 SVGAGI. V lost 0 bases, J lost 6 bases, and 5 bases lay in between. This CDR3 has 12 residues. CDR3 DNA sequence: TGTGCCAGCAGTTACTCAGGGGATGGCTACACCTTC. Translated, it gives CASSYSGDGYTF.

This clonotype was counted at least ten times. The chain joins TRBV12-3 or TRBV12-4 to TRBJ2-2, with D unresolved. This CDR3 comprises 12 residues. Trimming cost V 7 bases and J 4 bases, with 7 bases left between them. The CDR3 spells CASNWGTGELFF. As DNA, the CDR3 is TGTGCCAGCAATTGGGGCACCGGGGAGCTGTTTTTT.

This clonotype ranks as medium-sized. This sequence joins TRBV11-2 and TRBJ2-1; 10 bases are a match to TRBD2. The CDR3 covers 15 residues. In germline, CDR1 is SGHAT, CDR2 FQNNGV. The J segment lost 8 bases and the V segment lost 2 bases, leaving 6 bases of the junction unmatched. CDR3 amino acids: CASSLRLAGAYEQFF. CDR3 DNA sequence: TGTGCCAGCAGCTTACGGCTAGCGGGGGCCTATGAGCAGTTCTTC.

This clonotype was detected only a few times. CDR3 nucleotide sequence: TGTGCCAGCTCACCAGTCGCAGGTGGAGAAGGAAACACCATATATTTT. This codes for CASSPVAGGEGNTIYF. The chain links TRBV18 to TRBJ1-3; D is undetermined. V lost 2 bases to trimming and J lost 4 bases, with 15 bases between them. The CDR3 totals 16 residues. Germline V CDR1 and CDR2: KGHSH, LQKENI.

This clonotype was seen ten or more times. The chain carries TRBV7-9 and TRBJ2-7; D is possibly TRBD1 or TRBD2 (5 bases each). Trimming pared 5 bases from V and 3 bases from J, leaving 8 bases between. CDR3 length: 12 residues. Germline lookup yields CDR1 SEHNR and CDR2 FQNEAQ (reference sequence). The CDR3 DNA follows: TGTGCCAGCAGCCCGGGACGCTACGAGCAGTACTTC. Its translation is CASSPGRYEQYF.

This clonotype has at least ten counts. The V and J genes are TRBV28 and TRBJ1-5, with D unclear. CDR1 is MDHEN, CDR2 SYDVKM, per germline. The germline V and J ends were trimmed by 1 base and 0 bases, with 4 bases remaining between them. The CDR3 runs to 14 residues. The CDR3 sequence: CASSLFSSNQPQHF. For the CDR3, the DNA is TGTGCCAGCAGTTTATTCAGTAGCAATCAGCCCCAGCATTTT.

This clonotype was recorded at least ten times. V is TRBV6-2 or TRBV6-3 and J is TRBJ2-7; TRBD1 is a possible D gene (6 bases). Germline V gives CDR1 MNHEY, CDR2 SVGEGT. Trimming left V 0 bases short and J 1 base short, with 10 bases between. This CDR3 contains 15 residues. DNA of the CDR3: TGTGCCAGCAGTTACTCGGGGACATTTTCCTACGAGCAGTACGTC. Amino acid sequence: CASSYSGTFSYEQYV.

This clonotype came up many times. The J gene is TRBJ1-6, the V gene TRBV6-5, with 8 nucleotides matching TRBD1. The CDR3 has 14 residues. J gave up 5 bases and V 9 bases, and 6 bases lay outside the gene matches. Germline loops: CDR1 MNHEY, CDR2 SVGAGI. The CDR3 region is CASRTGNDNSPLHF. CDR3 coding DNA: TGTGCCAGTCGGACAGGGAATGATAATTCACCCCTCCACTTT.

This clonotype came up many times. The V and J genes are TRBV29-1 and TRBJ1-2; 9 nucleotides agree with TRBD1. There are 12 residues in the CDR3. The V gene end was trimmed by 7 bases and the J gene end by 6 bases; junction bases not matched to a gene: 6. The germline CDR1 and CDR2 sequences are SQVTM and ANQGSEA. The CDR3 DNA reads TGCAGCGCTAGGACAGGGGAACATGGCTACACCTTC. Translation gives CSARTGEHGYTF.

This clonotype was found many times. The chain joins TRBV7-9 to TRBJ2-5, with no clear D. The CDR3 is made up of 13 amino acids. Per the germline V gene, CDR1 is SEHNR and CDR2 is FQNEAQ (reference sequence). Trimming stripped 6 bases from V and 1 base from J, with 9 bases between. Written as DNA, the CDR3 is TGTGCCAGCAGTGTGGTTATCCAAGAGACCCAGTACTTC. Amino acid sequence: CASSVVIQETQYF.